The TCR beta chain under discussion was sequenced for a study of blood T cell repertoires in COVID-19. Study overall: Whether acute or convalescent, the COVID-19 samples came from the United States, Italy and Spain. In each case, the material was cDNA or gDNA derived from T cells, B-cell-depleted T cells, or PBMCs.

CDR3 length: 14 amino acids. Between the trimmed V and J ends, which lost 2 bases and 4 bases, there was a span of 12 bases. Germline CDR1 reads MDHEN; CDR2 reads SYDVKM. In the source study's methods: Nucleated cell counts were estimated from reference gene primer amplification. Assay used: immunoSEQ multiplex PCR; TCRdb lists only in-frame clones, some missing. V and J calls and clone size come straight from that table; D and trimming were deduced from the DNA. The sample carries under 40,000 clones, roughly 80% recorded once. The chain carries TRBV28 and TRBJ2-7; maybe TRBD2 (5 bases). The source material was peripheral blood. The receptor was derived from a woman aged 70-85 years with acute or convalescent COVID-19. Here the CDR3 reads CASSLITRAYEQYF. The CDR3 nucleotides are TGTGCCAGCAGTTTAATCACGAGGGCTTACGAGCAGTACTTC.